The 2 T cell receptor beta chains below were found in one sample sequenced in a study of STAT5B mutations in CD4+ large granular lymphocyte leukemia. Only in-frame clones appear in the TCRdb table, and some are missing; sequencing was by immunoSEQ multiplex PCR. The sample comprises approximately 39,000 clones, over 75% of which are singletons, and approximately 1.2% rests with the top ten. Material: CD4+ T cells from blood buffy coats. These receptors all stem from a human donor in good health.

This clone was detected a few times. The chain recombines TRBV4-1 with TRBJ2-1; maybe TRBD2 (5 bases). Germline CDR1 and CDR2: MGHRA and YSYEKL. Trimming took off 4 bases at V and 3 bases at J, with 13 bases between the two ends. CDR3 length: 15 residues. CDR3 nucleotide sequence: TGCGCCAGCAGCCGGGAGAGACATTACTACAATGAGCAGTTCTTC. Its protein is CASSRERHYYNEQFF.

The V and J genes are TRBV5-5 and TRBJ2-2; no reliable D call. V gave up 0 bases and J gave up 2 bases, with 8 bases separating them. The germline gives CDR1 SGHKS, CDR2 YYEKEE (reference sequence). This CDR3 region has 15 residues. CDR3 nucleotide sequence: TGTGCCAGCAGCTTGGACCTGATTAACACCGGGGAGCTGTTTTTT. Translation gives CASSLDLINTGELFF.